This TCR beta chain stems from a study of blood T cells in healthy people across ages. Regarding the study as a whole: There were more naive CD4+ cells and higher diversity in long-lived donors than in aged donors. Researchers judged that diversity estimates from one million T cells fell short of true values.

Peripheral blood was drawn, around 9.3 milliliters per donor. This clonotype has only a few counts. The antigen remains undetermined. Using a J-beta primer mix together with a sample-barcoded 5' primer, a second PCR was run for roughly 7 to 11 cycles. TCRdb recomputed calls from the 5' RACE reads with MiXCR, one row per CDR3 protein. The table includes about a million distinct CDR3 sequences, 30% to 40% detected once. The receptor was derived from a man younger than 35 in good health. The specimen sequenced was blood.

The CDR3 bases are TGTGCCAGCAGCGTTGACAGGGAAGATGGCTACACCTTC. As protein: CASSVDREDGYTF. The rearrangement uses TRBV9 and TRBJ1-2; 7 nucleotides line up with TRBD1. The germline V gene encodes CDR1 SGDLS and CDR2 YYNGEE. The CDR3 has 13 residues. V was pared by 2 bases and J by 6 bases, with 4 bases of the junction left unmatched.